This record concerns one T cell receptor (beta chain) sequence. The sample is drawn from a study of blood T cell repertoires in COVID-19. Study as a whole: Whether acute or convalescent, the COVID-19 samples came from the United States, Italy and Spain. PBMCs, B-cell-depleted T cells, or T cells provided the cDNA or gDNA that made up the material.

The repertoire was sequenced with immunoSEQ multiplex PCR; TCRdb's copy has only in-frame clones and lacks some. The sample consists of around 100,000 clones, 65% to 85% of them appearing once. The germline V gene encodes CDR1 WSHSY and CDR2 SAAADI. After removal of 5 bases from V and 2 bases from J, the junction contained 7 bases not matched to a gene. The CDR3 extends over 15 amino acids. This chain links TRBV10-2 with TRBJ1-1, with 8 bases identical to TRBD1. The receptor was derived from a man between 60 and 75 years old with acute or convalescent COVID-19. The material sequenced was peripheral blood. DNA of the CDR3: TGCGCCAGCAGTCTACGGACAGGGCAAAACACTGAAGCTTTCTTT. Translation gives CASSLRTGQNTEAFF.